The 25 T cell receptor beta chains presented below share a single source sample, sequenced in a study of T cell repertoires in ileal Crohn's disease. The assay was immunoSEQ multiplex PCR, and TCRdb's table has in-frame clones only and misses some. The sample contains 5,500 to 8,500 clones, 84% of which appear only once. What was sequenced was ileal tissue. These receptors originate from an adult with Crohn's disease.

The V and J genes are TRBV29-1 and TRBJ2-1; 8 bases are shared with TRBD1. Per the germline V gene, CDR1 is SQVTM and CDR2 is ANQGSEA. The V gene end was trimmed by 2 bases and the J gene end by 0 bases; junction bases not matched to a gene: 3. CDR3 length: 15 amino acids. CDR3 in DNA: TGCAGCGTTGAAACAGGGGGGAGCTCCTACAATGAGCAGTTCTTC. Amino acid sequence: CSVETGGSSYNEQFF.

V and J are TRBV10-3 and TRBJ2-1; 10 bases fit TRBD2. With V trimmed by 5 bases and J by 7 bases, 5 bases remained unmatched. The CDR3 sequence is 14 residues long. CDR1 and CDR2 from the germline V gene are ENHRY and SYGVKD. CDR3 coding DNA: TGTGCCATCAGTCCCGCTAGCGGGAGAAATGAGCAGTTCTTC. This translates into CAISPASGRNEQFF.

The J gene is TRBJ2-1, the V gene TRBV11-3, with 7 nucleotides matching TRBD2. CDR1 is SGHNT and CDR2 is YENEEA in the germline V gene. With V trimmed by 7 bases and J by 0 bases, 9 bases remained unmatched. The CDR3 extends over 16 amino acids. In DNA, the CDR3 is TGTGCCAGCACCCTTGGAGGCGGGAGCTCCTACAATGAGCAGTTCTTC. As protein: CASTLGGGSSYNEQFF.

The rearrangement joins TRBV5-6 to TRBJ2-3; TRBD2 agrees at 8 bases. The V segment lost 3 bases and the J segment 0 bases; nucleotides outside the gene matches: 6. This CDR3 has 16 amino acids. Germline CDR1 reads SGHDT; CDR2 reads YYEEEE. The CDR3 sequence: CASSSRLATSTDTQYF. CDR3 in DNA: TGTGCCAGCAGCTCGAGACTAGCGACTAGCACAGATACGCAGTATTTT. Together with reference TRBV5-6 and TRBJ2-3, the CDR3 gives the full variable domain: DAGVTQSPTHLIKTRGQQVTLRCSPKSGHDTVSWYQQALGQGPQFIFQYYEEEERQRGNFPDRFSGHQFPNYSSELNVNALLLGDSALYLCASSSRLATSTDTQYFGPGTRLTVL.

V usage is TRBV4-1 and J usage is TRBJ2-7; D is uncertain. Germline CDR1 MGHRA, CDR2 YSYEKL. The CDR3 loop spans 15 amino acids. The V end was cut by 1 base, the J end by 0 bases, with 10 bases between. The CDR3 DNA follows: TGCGCCAGCAGCCAAGGGTCCGACTTCTCCTACGAGCAGTACTTC. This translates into CASSQGSDFSYEQYF.

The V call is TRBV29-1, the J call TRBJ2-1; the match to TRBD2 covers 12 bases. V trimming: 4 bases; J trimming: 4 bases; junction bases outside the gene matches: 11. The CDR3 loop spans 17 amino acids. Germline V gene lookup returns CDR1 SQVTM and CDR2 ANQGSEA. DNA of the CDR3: TGCAGCGTTGTGCATGATTCGACTAGCGGGAGATACAATGAGCAGTTCTTC. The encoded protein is CSVVHDSTSGRYNEQFF.

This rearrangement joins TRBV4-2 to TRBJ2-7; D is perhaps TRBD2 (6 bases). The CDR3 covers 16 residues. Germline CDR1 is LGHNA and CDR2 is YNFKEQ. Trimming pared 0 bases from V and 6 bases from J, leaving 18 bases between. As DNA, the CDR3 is TGTGCCAGCAGCCAAGATCCCGGGACTTGGGTCTCCGAGCAGTACTTC. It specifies CASSQDPGTWVSEQYF.

The CDR3 bases are TGTGCCAGCTGGTCAGGACAAAATGTGAACACTGAAGCTTTCTTT. This encodes CASWSGQNVNTEAFF. The rearrangement links TRBV6-1 to TRBJ1-1, with D possibly TRBD1 on 5 matching bases. Germline CDR1 is MNHNS and CDR2 is SASEGT. V was clipped by 8 bases and J by 0 bases, with 16 bases between them. The CDR3 runs to 15 residues.

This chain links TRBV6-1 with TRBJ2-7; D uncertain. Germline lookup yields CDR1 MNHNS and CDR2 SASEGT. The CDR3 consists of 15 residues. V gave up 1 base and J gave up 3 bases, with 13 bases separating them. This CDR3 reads CASSEGGVSVYEQYF. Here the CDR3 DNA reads TGTGCCAGCAGTGAAGGTGGTGTCAGCGTCTACGAGCAGTACTTC.

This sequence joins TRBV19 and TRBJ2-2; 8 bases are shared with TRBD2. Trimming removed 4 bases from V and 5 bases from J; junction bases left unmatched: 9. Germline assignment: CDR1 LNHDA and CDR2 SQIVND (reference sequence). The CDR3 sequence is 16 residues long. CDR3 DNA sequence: TGTGCCAGTAGTACTCGGGGGGGGCCCGGGACCGGGGAGCTGTTTTTT. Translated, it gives CASSTRGGPGTGELFF.

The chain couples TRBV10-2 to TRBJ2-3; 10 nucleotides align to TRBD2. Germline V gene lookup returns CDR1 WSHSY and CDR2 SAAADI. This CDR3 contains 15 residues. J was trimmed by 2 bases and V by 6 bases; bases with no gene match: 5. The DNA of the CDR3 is TGCGCCAGCAGCGTAGCGGGGGGTCACACAGATACGCAGTATTTT. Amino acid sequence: CASSVAGGHTDTQYF.

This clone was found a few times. DNA for the CDR3: TGCGCCAGCAGCCACGAAGCGGGAGCCCCCGAGCAGTACTTC. Translation gives CASSHEAGAPEQYF. The chain links TRBV4-1 to TRBJ2-7, with 8 nucleotides matching TRBD2. V lost 3 bases, J lost 6 bases, and 7 bases stayed unmatched. Germline V gene sequence: CDR1 MGHRA, CDR2 YSYEKL. This CDR3 is built from 14 residues.

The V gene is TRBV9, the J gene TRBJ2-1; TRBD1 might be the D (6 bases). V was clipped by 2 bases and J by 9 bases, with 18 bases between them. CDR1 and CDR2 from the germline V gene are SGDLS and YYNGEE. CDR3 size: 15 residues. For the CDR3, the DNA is TGTGCCAGCAGCGTCCGGGACACCGTGATTAGTGAGCAGTTCTTC. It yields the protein CASSVRDTVISEQFF.

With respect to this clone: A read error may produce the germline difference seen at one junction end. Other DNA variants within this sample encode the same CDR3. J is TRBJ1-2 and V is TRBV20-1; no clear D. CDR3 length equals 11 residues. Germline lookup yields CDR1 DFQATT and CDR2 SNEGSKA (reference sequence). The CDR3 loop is CSAPDNYGYTF. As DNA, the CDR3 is TGCAGTGCTCCAGATAACTATGGTTACACCTTC.

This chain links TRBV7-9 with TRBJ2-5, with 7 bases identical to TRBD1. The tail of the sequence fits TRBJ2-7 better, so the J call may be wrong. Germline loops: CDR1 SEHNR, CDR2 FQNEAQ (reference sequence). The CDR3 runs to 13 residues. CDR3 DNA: TGTGCCAGCAGTCGACAGGGCACCTACGAGCAGTACTTC. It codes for CASSRQGTYEQYF.

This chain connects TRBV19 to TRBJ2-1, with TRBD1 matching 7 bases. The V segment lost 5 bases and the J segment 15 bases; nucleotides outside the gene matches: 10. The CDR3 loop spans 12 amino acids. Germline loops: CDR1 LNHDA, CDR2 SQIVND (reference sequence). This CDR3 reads CASSWTPGTVFF. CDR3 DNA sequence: TGTGCCAGTAGTTGGACCCCCGGGACAGTGTTCTTC.

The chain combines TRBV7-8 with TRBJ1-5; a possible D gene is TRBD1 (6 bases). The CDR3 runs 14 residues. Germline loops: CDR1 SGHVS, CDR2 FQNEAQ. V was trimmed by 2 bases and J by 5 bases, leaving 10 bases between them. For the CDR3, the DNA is TGTGCCAGCAGCTTAAACAGGGCCTATCAGCCCCAGCATTTT. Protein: CASSLNRAYQPQHF.

In DNA, the CDR3 is TGTGCCAGTAGTCTAGGACAGGGGTCCGGGGAGCTGTTTTTT. Protein product: CASSLGQGSGELFF. This chain connects TRBV19 to TRBJ2-2, with 9 nucleotides matching TRBD1. This CDR3 has 14 amino acids. Germline V gene sequence: CDR1 LNHDA, CDR2 SQIVND (reference sequence). V dropped 5 bases and J dropped 6; count of bases not matched to a gene: 4.

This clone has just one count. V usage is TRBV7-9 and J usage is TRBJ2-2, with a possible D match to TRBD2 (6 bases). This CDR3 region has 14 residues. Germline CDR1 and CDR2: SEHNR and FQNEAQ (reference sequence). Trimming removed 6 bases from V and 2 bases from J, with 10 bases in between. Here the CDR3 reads CASRGTSNTGELFF. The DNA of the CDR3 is TGTGCCAGCAGAGGGACTTCCAACACCGGGGAGCTGTTTTTT. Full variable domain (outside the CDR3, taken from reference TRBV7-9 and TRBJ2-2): DTGVSQNPRHKITKRGQNVTFRCDPISEHNRLYWYRQTLGQGPEFLTYFQNEAQLEKSRLLSDRFSAERPKGSFSTLEIQRTEQGDSAMYLCASRGTSNTGELFFGEGSRLTVL.

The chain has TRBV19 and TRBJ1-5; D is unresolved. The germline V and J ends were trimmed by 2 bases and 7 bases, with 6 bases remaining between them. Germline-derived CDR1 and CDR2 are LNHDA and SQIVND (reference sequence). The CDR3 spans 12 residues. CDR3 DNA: TGTGCCAGTAGTATACTTAGCCAGCCCCAGCATTTT. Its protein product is CASSILSQPQHF.

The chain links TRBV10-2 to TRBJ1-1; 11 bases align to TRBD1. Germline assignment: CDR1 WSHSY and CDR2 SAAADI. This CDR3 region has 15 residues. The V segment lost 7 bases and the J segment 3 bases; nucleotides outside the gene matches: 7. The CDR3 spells CASTQGQGVYTEAFF. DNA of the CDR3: TGCGCCAGCACCCAGGGACAGGGGGTGTACACTGAAGCTTTCTTT.

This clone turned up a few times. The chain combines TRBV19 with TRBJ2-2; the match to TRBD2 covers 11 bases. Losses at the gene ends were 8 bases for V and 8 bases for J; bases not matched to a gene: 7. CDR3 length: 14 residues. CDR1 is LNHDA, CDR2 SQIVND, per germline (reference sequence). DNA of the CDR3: TGTGCCAGTCGGCCCCTAGCGGGAGGAGGGGAGCTGTTTTTT. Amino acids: CASRPLAGGGELFF.

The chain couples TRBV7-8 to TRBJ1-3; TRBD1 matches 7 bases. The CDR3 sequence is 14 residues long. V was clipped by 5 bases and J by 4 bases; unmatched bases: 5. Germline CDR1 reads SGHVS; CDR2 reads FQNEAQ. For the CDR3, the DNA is TGTGCCAGCAGCCAGACAGGGATCGGAAACACCATATATTTT. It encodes CASSQTGIGNTIYF.

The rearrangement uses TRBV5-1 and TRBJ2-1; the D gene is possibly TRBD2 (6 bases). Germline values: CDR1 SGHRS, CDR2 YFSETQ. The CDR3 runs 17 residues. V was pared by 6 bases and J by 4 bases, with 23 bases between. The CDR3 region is CASTLPLGSGNYNEQFF. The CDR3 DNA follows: TGCGCCAGCACCTTACCCCTGGGTAGCGGAAATTACAATGAGCAGTTCTTC.

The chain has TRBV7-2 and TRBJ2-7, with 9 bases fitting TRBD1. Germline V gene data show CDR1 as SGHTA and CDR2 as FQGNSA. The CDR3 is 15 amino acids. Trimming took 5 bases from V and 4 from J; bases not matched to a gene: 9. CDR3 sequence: CASSRSGQGGYEQYF. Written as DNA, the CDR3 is TGTGCCAGCAGCCGCTCGGGACAGGGAGGATACGAGCAGTACTTC.